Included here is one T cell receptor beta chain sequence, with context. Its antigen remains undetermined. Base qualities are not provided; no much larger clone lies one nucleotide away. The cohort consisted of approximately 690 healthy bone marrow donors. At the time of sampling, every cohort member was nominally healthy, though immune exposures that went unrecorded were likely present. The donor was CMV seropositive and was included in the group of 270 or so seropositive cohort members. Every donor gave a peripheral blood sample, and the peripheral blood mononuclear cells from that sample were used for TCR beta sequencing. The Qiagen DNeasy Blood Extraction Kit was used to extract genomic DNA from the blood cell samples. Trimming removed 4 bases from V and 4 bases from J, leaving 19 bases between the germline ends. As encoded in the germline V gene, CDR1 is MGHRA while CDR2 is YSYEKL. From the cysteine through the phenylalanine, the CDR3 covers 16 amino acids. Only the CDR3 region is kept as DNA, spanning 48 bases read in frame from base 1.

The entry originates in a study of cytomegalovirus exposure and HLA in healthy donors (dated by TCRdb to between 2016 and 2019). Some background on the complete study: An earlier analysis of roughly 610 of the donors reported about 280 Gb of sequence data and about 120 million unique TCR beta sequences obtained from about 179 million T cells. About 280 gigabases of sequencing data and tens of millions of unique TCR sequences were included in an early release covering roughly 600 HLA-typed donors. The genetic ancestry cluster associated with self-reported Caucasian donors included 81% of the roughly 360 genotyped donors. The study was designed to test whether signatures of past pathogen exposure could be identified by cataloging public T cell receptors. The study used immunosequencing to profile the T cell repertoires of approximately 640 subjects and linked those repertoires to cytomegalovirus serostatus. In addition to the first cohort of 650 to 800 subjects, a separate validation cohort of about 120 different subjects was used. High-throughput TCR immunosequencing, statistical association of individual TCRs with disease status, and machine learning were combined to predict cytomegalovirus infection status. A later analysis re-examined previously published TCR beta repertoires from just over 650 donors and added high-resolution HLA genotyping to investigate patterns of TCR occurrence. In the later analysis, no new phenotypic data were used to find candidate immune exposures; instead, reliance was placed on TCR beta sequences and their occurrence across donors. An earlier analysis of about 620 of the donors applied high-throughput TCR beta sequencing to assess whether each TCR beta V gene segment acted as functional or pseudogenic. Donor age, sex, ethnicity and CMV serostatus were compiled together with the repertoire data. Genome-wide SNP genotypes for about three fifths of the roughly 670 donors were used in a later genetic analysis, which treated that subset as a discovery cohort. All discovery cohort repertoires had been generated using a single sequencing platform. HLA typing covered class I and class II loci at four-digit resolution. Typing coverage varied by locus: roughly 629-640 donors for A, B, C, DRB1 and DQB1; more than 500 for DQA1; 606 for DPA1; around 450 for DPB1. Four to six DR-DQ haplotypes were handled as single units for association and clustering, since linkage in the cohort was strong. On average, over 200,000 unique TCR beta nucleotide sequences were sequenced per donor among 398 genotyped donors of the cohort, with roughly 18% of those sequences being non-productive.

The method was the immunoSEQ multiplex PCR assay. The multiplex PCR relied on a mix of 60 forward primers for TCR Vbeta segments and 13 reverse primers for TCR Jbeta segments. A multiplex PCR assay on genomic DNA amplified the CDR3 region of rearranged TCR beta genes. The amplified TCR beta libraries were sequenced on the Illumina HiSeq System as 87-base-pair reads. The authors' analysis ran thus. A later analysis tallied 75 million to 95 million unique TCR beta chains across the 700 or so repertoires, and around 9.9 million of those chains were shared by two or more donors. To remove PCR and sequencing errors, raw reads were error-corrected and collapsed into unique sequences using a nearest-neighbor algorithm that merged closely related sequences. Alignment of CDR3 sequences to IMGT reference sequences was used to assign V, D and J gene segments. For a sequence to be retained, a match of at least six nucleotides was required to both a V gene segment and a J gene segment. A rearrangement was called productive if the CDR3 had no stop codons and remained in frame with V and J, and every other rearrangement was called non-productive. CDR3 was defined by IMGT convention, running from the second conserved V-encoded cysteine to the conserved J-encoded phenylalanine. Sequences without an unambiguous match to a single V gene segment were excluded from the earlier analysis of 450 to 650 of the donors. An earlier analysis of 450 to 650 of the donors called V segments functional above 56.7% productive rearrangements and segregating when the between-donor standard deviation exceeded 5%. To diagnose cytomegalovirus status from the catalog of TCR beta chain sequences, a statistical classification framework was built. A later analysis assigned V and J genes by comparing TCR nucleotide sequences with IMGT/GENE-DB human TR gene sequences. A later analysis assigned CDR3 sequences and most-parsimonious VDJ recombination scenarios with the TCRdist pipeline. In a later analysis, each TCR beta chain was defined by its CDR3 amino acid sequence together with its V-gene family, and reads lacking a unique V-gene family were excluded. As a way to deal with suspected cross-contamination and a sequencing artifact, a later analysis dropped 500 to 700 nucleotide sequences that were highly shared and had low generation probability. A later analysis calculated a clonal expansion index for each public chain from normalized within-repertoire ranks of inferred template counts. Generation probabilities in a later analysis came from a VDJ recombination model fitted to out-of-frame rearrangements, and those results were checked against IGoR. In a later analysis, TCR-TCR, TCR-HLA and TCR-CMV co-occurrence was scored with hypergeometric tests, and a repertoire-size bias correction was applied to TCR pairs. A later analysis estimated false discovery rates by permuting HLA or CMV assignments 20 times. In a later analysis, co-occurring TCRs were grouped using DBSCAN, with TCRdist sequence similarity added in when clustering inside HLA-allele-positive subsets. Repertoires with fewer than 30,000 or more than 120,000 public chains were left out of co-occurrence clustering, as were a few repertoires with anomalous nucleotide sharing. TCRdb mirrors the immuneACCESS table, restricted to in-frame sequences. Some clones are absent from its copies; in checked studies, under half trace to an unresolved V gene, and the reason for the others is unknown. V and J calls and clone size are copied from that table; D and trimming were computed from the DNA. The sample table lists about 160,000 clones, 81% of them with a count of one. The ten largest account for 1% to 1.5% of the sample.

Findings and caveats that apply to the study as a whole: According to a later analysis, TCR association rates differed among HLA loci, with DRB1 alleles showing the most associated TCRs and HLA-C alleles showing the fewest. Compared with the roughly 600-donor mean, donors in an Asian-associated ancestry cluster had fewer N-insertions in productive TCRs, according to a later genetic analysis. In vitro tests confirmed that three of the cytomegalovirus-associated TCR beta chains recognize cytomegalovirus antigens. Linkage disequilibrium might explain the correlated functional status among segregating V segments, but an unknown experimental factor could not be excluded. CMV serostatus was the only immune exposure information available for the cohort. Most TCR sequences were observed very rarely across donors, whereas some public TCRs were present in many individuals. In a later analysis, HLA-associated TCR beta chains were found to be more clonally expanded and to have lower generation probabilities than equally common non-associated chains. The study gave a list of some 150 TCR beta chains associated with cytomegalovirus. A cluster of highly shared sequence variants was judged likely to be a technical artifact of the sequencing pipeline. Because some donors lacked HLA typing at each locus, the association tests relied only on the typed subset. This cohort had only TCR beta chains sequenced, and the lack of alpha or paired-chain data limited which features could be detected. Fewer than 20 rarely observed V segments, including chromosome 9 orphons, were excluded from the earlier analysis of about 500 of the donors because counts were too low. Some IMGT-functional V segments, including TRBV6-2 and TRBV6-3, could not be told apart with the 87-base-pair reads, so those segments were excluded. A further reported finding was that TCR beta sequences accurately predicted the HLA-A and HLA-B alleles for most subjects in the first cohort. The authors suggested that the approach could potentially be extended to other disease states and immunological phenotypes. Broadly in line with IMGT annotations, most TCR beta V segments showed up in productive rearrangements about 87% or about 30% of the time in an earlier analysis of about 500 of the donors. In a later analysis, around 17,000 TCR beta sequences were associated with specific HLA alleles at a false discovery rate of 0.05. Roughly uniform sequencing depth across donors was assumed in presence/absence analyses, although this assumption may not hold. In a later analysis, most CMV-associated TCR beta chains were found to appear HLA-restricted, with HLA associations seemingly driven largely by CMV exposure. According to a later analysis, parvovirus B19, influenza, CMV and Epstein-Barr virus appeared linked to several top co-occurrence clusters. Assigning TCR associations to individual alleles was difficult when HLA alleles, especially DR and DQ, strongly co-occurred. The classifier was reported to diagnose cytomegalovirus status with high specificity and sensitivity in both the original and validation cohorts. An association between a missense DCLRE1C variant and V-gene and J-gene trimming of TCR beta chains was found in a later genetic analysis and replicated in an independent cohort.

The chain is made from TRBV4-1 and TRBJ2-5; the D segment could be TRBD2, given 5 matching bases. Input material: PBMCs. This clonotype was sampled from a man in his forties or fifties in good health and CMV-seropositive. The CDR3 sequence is CASSLTPETRGETQYF. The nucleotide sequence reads TGCGCCAGCAGCCTCACACCGGAGACACGGGGAGAGACCCAGTACTTC.